This T cell receptor (beta chain) was found in a study of cytomegalovirus exposure and HLA in healthy donors. Findings of the study overall: Later work associated 16,951 TCR beta sequences with HLA alleles at 0.05 false discovery rate. Most TCRs appeared rarely, but some public TCRs recurred in many donors. Within an earlier analysis, most TCR beta V segments proved productive either about 87% or about 30% of the time.

This clone appeared a few times. Its antigen is undetermined. The primer mix had 60 Vbeta and 13 Jbeta primers. Data came from immunoSEQ multiplex PCR; TCRdb stores just in-frame clones and leaves some out. The sample records under 200,000 clones, 60% to 80% being singletons. This sequence was found in a man aged 60 to 75 in good health and CMV-seronegative. The sequencing sample was made of PBMCs.

The CDR3: CASSQDNTHTEAFF. CDR3 nucleotides: TGTGCCAGCAGCCAAGATAACACCCACACTGAAGCTTTCTTT. The chain is built from TRBV14 and TRBJ1-1; D is unclear. Trimming cost V 0 bases and J 3 bases, with 8 bases left between them. The CDR3 is 14 residues long. The germline V gene encodes CDR1 SGHDN and CDR2 FVKESK.